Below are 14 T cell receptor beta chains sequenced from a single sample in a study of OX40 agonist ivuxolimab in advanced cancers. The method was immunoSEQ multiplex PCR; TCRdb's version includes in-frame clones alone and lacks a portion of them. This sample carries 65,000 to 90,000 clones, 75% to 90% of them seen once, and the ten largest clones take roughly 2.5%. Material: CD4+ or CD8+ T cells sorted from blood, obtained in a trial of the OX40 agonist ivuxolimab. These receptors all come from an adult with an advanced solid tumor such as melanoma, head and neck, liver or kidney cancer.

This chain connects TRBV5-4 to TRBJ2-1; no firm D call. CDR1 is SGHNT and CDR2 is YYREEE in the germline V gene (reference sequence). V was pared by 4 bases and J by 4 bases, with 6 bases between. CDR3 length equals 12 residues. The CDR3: CASSLPYNEQFF. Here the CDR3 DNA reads TGTGCCAGCAGCCTTCCATACAATGAGCAGTTCTTC.

CDR3 bases: TGTGCCACCAGCAGCGCCGGGACACCGAACACTGAAGCTTTCTTT. Encoded protein: CATSSAGTPNTEAFF. The chain links TRBV15 to TRBJ1-1, with a tentative D call TRBD1 (6 bases). CDR3 length: 15 residues. CDR1 is LNHNV and CDR2 is YYDKDF in the germline V gene (reference sequence). V was pared by 3 bases and J by 1 base, with 12 bases between.

DNA of the CDR3: TGTGCCAGCAGTGTTTACAGGGACGAGCAGTACTTC. This translates into CASSVYRDEQYF. This chain uses TRBV6-5 with TRBJ2-7, with D perhaps matching TRBD1 (6 bases). Per germline, CDR1 MNHEY and CDR2 SVGAGI. The CDR3 contains 12 residues. V was pared by 5 bases and J by 5 bases, with 10 bases between.

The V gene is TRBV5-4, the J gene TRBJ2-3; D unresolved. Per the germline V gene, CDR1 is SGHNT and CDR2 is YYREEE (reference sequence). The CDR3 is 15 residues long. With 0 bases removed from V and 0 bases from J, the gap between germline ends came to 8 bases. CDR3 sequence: CASSLGGSSTDTQYF. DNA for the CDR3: TGTGCCAGCAGCTTGGGGGGATCTAGCACAGATACGCAGTATTTT.

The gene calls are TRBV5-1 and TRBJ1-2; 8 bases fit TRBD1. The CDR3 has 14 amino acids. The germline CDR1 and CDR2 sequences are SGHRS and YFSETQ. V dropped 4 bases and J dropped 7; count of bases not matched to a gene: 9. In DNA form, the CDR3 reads TGCGCCAGCAGCCCAGAGGACAGGGACCCTGGCTACACCTTC. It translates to CASSPEDRDPGYTF.

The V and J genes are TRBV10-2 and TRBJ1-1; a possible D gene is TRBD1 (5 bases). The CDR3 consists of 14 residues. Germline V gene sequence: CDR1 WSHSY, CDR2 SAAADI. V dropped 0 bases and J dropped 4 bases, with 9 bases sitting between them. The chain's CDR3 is CASSESRGGTEAFF. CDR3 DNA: TGCGCCAGCAGTGAGTCAAGGGGCGGCACTGAAGCTTTCTTT.

CDR3 loop: CASSLVGTSGPQDEQFF. CDR3 nucleotide sequence: TGCGCCAGCAGCTTGGTAGGGACTAGCGGGCCCCAAGATGAGCAGTTCTTC. The V call is TRBV5-1, the J call TRBJ2-1, with 12 bases aligning to TRBD2. Germline-derived CDR1 and CDR2 are SGHRS and YFSETQ. This CDR3 is built from 17 residues. J gave up 8 bases and V 0 bases, and 9 bases lay outside the gene matches.

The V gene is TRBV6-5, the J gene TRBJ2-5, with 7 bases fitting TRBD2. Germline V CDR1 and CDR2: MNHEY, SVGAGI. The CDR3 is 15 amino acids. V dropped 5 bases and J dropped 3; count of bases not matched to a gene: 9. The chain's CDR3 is CASSAGHRGEETQYF. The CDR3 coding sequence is TGTGCCAGCAGTGCGGGTCACCGGGGGGAAGAGACCCAGTACTTC.

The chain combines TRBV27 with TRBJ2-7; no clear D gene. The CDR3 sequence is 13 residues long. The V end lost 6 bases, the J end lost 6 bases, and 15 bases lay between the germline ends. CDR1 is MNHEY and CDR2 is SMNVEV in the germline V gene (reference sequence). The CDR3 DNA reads TGTGCCAGCAGCAACGGACGGGCCGGCGAGCAGTACTTC. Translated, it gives CASSNGRAGEQYF.

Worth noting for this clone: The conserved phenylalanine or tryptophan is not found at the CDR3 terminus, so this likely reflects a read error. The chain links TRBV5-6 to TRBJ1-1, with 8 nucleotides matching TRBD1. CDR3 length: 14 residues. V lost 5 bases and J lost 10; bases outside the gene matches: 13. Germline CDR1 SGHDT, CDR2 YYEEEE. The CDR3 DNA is TGTGCCAGCAGTGTCGGCAGGACAGGGCGGGGAGCTTTCCTT. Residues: CASSVGRTGRGAFL.

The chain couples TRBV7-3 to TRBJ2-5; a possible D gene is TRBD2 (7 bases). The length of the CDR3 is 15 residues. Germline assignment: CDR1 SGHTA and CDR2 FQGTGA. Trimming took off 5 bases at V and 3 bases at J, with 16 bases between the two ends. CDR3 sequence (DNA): TGTGCCAGCAGCCCCCGGCCGGGGGGCGAAGAGACCCAGTACTTC. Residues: CASSPRPGGEETQYF.

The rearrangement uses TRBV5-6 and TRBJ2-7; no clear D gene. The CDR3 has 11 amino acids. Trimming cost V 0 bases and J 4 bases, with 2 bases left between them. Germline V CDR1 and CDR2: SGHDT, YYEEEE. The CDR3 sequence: CASSLGYEQYF. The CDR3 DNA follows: TGTGCCAGCAGCTTGGGGTACGAGCAGTACTTC.

In DNA, the CDR3 is TGTGCCAGCAGCTTAGGATTGGTCCCCGGGGAGCTGTTTTTT. This translates into CASSLGLVPGELFF. The chain carries TRBV7-2 and TRBJ2-2; no clear D gene. The CDR3 sequence is 14 residues long. V was trimmed by 1 base and J by 6 bases, leaving 9 bases between them. Germline assignment: CDR1 SGHTA and CDR2 FQGNSA.

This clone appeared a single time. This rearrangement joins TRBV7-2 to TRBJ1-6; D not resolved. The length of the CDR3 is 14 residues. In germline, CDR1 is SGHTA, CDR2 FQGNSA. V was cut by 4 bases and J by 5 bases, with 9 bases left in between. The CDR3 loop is CASSSRNNNSPLHF. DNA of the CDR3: TGTGCCAGCAGCTCGCGGAACAATAATTCACCCCTCCACTTT.